This paragraph covers one T cell receptor beta chain sequence. What it recognizes is unknown. The data are from a study of T-cell reconstitution after alpha-beta-depleted transplantation in children. General study points: It was surviving recipient T cells and thymic progenitors that gave some patients high TCRbeta diversity at day 60.

Looked up from germline, CDR1 is SGHRS and CDR2 is YFSETQ. The length of the CDR3 is 18 residues. The V and J ends lost 4 bases and 0 bases, in that order; junction bases with no gene match: 8. For TCRbeta, the library was prepared with unique molecular identifiers. Each CDR3 protein gets one entry after TCRdb re-called the PCR reads with MiXCR. The data contain about 210,000 distinct CDR3 sequences, roughly 15% of them singletons. The V gene is TRBV5-1, the J gene TRBJ2-3; TRBD2 matches 13 bases. This TCR was recovered from a male patient aged 2 to 9 who had a stem cell transplant for acute lymphoblastic leukemia, so the T cells may come from the graft donor. The material was PBMCs, mostly from graft donor cells, obtained 360 days after TCRalphabeta/CD19-depleted stem cell transplant. Here the CDR3 DNA reads TGCGCCAGCAGCCGGATGACTAGCGGGGGGTCTAGCACAGATACGCAGTATTTT. Protein product: CASSRMTSGGSSTDTQYF.